Following are 19 T cell receptor beta chains from one sample sequenced in a study of T-cell memory formation after mild COVID-19. TCRdb reanalysed the 5' RACE reads using MiXCR and keeps one entry per CDR3 protein. Of about 170,000 distinct CDR3 sequences in the sample, over 10% are singletons; the top ten hold 2.5% to 4%. Sequenced input: PBMCs or a T cell subset sorted from them (not recorded which). Receptors were obtained from a man aged 18 to 30 who had mild COVID-19 (a few samples of this study predate the infection). Cell type and time point are not known.

This chain uses TRBV3-1 with TRBJ2-1, with 8 bases lining up with TRBD1. The CDR3 is made up of 16 amino acids. The V gene's germline CDR1 is LGHDT and CDR2 YNNKEL (reference sequence). V shed 0 bases and J 9 bases; nucleotides not matched to a gene: 10. CDR3 protein: CASSQESLQGAGEQFF. CDR3 coding DNA: TGTGCCAGCAGCCAAGAGTCGTTGCAGGGGGCCGGTGAGCAGTTCTTC.

The chain uses TRBV7-3 and TRBJ2-1; D is unresolved. The CDR3 loop spans 14 amino acids. Trimming removed 3 bases at V and 5 bases at J, with 11 bases between. Germline V gives CDR1 SGHTA, CDR2 FQGTGA. The CDR3 nucleotides read TGTGCCAGCAGCTTGAGACGGAGCGACAATGAGCAGTTCTTC. It encodes CASSLRRSDNEQFF.

The V gene is TRBV9, the J gene TRBJ2-3; D may correspond to TRBD1 or TRBD2 (7 bases each). V was clipped by 7 bases and J by 5 bases, with 14 bases between them. The CDR3 loop spans 13 amino acids. Germline V gene lookup returns CDR1 SGDLS and CDR2 YYNGEE. The CDR3 loop reads CASGRGLRDTQYF. Written as DNA, the CDR3 is TGTGCCAGCGGGAGGGGGCTCAGAGATACGCAGTATTTT.

The V and J genes are TRBV20-1 and TRBJ2-7, with 7 bases matching TRBD1. V shed 8 bases and J 6 bases; nucleotides not matched to a gene: 16. The germline CDR1 and CDR2 sequences are DFQATT and SNEGSKA (reference sequence). CDR3 size: 14 residues. The CDR3, as DNA: TGCAGTACCAATAATCCGAGGCAGGGGGTCGAGCAGTACGTC. Translating it yields CSTNNPRQGVEQYV.

This clonotype appeared a few times. The rearrangement links TRBV4-2 to TRBJ2-5; 10 bases align to TRBD2. CDR1 is LGHNA, CDR2 YNFKEQ, per germline. J gave up 5 bases and V 1 base, and 13 bases lay outside the gene matches. CDR3 length: 18 residues. CDR3 bases: TGTGCCAGCAGCCAAGTCGCCAGCGGGGGGGTCTCCCTGGAGACCCAGTACTTC. It is translated as CASSQVASGGVSLETQYF.

The chain couples TRBV23-1 to TRBJ2-5, with a weak D call TRBD1 (6 bases). TRBV23-1 is given ORF status, its function remaining uncertain. The CDR3 spans 16 residues. V lost 4 bases and J lost 2, with 17 bases in between. CDR3 nucleotide sequence: TGCGCCAGCAGTCGCGGCGGCAGGGGTTTTCAAGAGACCCAGTACTTC. This encodes CASSRGGRGFQETQYF.

This clonotype has only a few counts. The CDR3 loop is CASSYSGQSYGYTF. The CDR3 bases are TGTGCCAGCAGTTACTCGGGGCAGTCCTATGGCTACACCTTC. The J gene is TRBJ1-2, the V gene TRBV6-6, with TRBD1 as a possible D gene (5 bases). This CDR3 contains 14 residues. CDR1 is MNHNY and CDR2 is SVGAGI in the germline V gene (reference sequence). V lost 0 bases, J lost 4 bases, and 9 bases lay in between.

There are a few counts of this clonotype. The J gene is TRBJ1-3, the V gene TRBV29-1; 8 positions agree with TRBD1. Germline loops: CDR1 SQVTM, CDR2 ANQGSEA. This CDR3 region has 13 residues. Trimming took 6 bases from V and 0 from J; bases not matched to a gene: 1. The CDR3 is CSVGQDSGNTIYF. The CDR3 nucleotides are TGCAGCGTGGGACAGGACTCTGGAAACACCATATATTTT.

This clonotype showed up just a few times. The chain has TRBV9 and TRBJ1-1; D uncertain. Germline loops: CDR1 SGDLS, CDR2 YYNGEE. Trimming shortened V by 0 bases and J by 6 bases, and 12 bases separated the two germline ends. The CDR3 runs 14 residues. For the CDR3, the DNA is TGTGCCAGCAGCGTAGATTGGAGGGAACCTGAAGCTTTCTTT. Translating gives CASSVDWREPEAFF.

The table lists this clonotype with many counts. The chain has TRBV11-2 and TRBJ2-5, with TRBD2 identical over 7 bases. V dropped 5 bases and J dropped 9; count of bases not matched to a gene: 6. The CDR3 runs to 12 residues. Germline V gives CDR1 SGHAT, CDR2 FQNNGV. The CDR3 loop is CASSPGGWAQYF. Written as DNA, the CDR3 is TGTGCCAGCAGCCCGGGGGGTTGGGCCCAGTACTTC.

The chain joins TRBV5-1 to TRBJ2-2, with TRBD2 identical over 11 bases. V was clipped by 0 bases and J by 0 bases; unmatched bases: 4. Germline CDR1 SGHRS, CDR2 YFSETQ. The CDR3 is 18 residues long. In DNA form, the CDR3 reads TGCGCCAGCAGCTTGGCGACTAGCGGGGATCCGAACACCGGGGAGCTGTTTTTT. Protein sequence: CASSLATSGDPNTGELFF.

The rearrangement uses TRBV12-3 or TRBV12-4 and TRBJ1-2; D is ambiguous. The CDR3 runs 13 residues. With 6 bases removed from V and 1 base from J, the gap between germline ends came to 9 bases. The DNA for the CDR3 is TGTGCCAGCAGCCTAGGGAATAACTATGGCTACACCTTC. Its protein product is CASSLGNNYGYTF.

The sample holds a few counts of this clonotype. The genes are TRBV12-3 or TRBV12-4 and TRBJ2-3; 7 bases are shared with TRBD2. The CDR3 extends over 15 amino acids. Losses at the gene ends were 5 bases for V and 9 bases for J; bases not matched to a gene: 14. In DNA form, the CDR3 reads TGTGCCAGCAGTCCCTTGGCGGGATGGGGGGGGACGCAGTATTTT. Its translation is CASSPLAGWGGTQYF.

Many counts were recorded for this clonotype. The chain joins TRBV5-1 to TRBJ2-7; perhaps D is TRBD1 or TRBD2 (5 bases each). The germline V gene encodes CDR1 SGHRS and CDR2 YFSETQ. V was shortened by 0 bases and J by 0 bases, with 10 bases between the two germline ends. CDR3 length: 15 amino acids. CDR3 coding DNA: TGCGCCAGCAGCTTGGCGGCAGGGAGCTCCTACGAGCAGTACTTC. The encoded protein is CASSLAAGSSYEQYF.

The chain combines TRBV4-1 with TRBJ2-5, with 7 bases that match TRBD2. The CDR3 loop spans 15 amino acids. Trimming removed 3 bases from V and 5 bases from J; junction bases left unmatched: 9. Germline CDR1 and CDR2: MGHRA and YSYEKL. The DNA for the CDR3 is TGCGCCAGCAGCCATAAGCGGGGCCACCGGGAGACCCAGTACTTC. This encodes CASSHKRGHRETQYF.

The chain carries TRBV27 and TRBJ2-7, with D uncertain. In germline, CDR1 is MNHEY, CDR2 SMNVEV (reference sequence). The ends were cut back, 2 bases at V and 4 bases at J, with 6 bases in the middle. CDR3 size: 12 residues. The CDR3: CASSLIPYEQYF. The CDR3 coding sequence is TGTGCCAGCAGTTTAATTCCATACGAGCAGTACTTC.

This clonotype has more than one count but fewer than ten. The genes are TRBV27 and TRBJ1-5; D is perhaps TRBD1 (5 bases). Trimming took 3 bases from V and 8 from J, leaving 8 bases between them. The CDR3 spans 12 residues. Germline CDR1 reads MNHEY; CDR2 reads SMNVEV (reference sequence). Written as DNA, the CDR3 is TGTGCCAGCAGTTTGATAGGGGAGCCCCAGCATTTT. Protein: CASSLIGEPQHF.

The rearrangement uses TRBV18 and TRBJ2-2, with no clear D. The germline V and J ends were trimmed by 6 bases and 9 bases, with 8 bases remaining between them. The CDR3 sequence is 11 residues long. The germline V gene has CDR1 KGHSH and CDR2 LQKENI. In nucleotides, the CDR3 is TGTGCCAGCTCTCGAACCCGGGAGCTGTTTTTT. Its translation: CASSRTRELFF.

About this clonotype itself: This may be a read error: a much more frequent sequence differs by one nucleotide. The chain is built from TRBV7-2 and TRBJ1-3; perhaps TRBD1 as D (5 bases). The ends were cut back, 6 bases at V and 8 bases at J, with 20 bases in the middle. Germline V gene sequence: CDR1 SGHTA, CDR2 FQGNSA. This CDR3 is built from 15 residues. The CDR3 DNA reads TGTGCCAGCAGATTAACCGCCGCGGGGGGAGACACCATATATTTT. Protein: CASRLTAAGGDTIYF.